This passage covers 32 T cell receptor beta chains from one sample sequenced in a study. TCRdb passed the 5' RACE reads through MiXCR, listing each CDR3 protein once. This table has over 30,000 distinct CDR3 sequences, 26% appearing once. Material: naive CD4+ T cells sorted from a lymph node. The subset denotes: naive CD4+ T cells, CD4+CD45RA+CD25-. The receptors were sampled from a female donor with breast cancer.

This clonotype appeared a few times. The gene calls are TRBV4-1 and TRBJ2-2; TRBD1 agrees at 7 bases. J was trimmed by 3 bases and V by 2 bases; bases with no gene match: 3. Germline CDR1 is MGHRA and CDR2 is YSYEKL. CDR3 length equals 15 residues. The DNA of the CDR3 is TGCGCCAGCAGCCAAATTACAGGGGACACCGGGGAGCTGTTTTTT. Protein: CASSQITGDTGELFF.

A few counts support this clonotype. This chain links TRBV4-2 with TRBJ2-5; 8 positions agree with TRBD2. Germline CDR1 reads LGHNA; CDR2 reads YNFKEQ. Trimming took 0 bases from V and 1 from J; bases not matched to a gene: 4. This CDR3 spans 16 amino acids. DNA for the CDR3: TGTGCCAGCAGCCAAGAGGAGGGACTAGTCCAAGAGACCCAGTACTTC. Its translation: CASSQEEGLVQETQYF.

The chain links TRBV5-1 to TRBJ2-7; TRBD1 matches at 9 bases. Losses at the gene ends were 0 bases for V and 6 bases for J; bases not matched to a gene: 7. Germline V CDR1 and CDR2: SGHRS, YFSETQ. The CDR3 is 15 residues long. DNA for the CDR3: TGCGCCAGCAGCTTGGTAGACAGGGGGATTGGCGAGCAGTACTTC. Amino acid sequence: CASSLVDRGIGEQYF.

This rearrangement joins TRBV7-9 to TRBJ2-1; D could derive from TRBD1 or TRBD2 (6 bases each). The CDR3 extends over 13 amino acids. CDR1 is SEHNR and CDR2 is FQNEAQ in the germline V gene (reference sequence). The germline V and J ends were trimmed by 4 bases and 14 bases, with 18 bases remaining between them. The chain's CDR3 is CASSSSGLGAKFF. CDR3 nucleotides: TGTGCCAGCAGCTCCAGCGGGCTGGGGGCGAAGTTCTTC.

This clonotype was observed a few times. The rearrangement joins TRBV11-2 to TRBJ1-1; D is unclear. The CDR3 has 13 amino acids. Germline V lookup: CDR1 SGHAT, CDR2 FQNNGV. V lost 2 bases and J lost 2, with 6 bases in between. CDR3 sequence: CASSLRGNTEAFF. The CDR3, as DNA: TGTGCCAGCAGCTTAAGAGGAAACACTGAAGCTTTCTTT. The whole variable domain, remainder taken from reference TRBV11-2 and TRBJ1-1, is EAGVAQSPRYKIIEKRQSVAFWCNPISGHATLYWYQQILGQGPKLLIQFQNNGVVDDSQLPKDRFSAERLKGVDSTLKIQPAKLEDSAVYLCASSLRGNTEAFFGQGTRLTVV.

Concerning this clonotype: The junction does not match germline at one end; this may be a read error. The V and J genes are TRBV27 and TRBJ2-1; 13 nucleotides line up with TRBD2. Germline CDR1 reads MNHEY; CDR2 reads SMNVEV (reference sequence). This CDR3 has 15 residues. CDR3 sequence: CASTRGLAGNNERFF. The CDR3 DNA sequence: TGTGCCAGCACCCGGGGACTAGCGGGAAACAATGAGCGGTTCTTC.

This clonotype showed up just a few times. V usage is TRBV7-8 and J usage is TRBJ2-7; 12 nucleotides line up with TRBD2. The CDR3 is 15 residues long. Trimming cost V 5 bases and J 4 bases; bases outside gene matches: 6. Germline V gene sequence: CDR1 SGHVS, CDR2 FQNEAQ. The DNA for the CDR3 is TGTGCCAGCAGCACTAGAGGACTAGCGGGGTACGAGCAGTACTTC. It specifies CASSTRGLAGYEQYF.

A few counts support this clonotype. The chain links TRBV6-2 or TRBV6-3 to TRBJ2-5, with 7 bases identical to TRBD1. The length of the CDR3 is 12 residues. The J segment lost 9 bases and the V segment lost 6 bases, leaving 7 bases of the junction unmatched. The germline V gene has CDR1 MNHEY and CDR2 SVGEGT. The CDR3 bases are TGTGCCAGCAGCCCCCAGGGGGTAGCCCAGTACTTC. Amino acid sequence: CASSPQGVAQYF.

With respect to this clonotype: This clone may be a read error of a much larger clone one base away. V is TRBV7-9 and J is TRBJ2-5; D gene unclear. The CDR3 is 14 residues long. The germline CDR1 and CDR2 sequences are SEHNR and FQNEAQ (reference sequence). CDR3 sequence (DNA): TGTACCAGCAGCTTTTCGTCAGTCCAAGAGACCCAGTACTTC. Translation: CTSSFSSVQETQYF. The full variable domain, with the rest looked up from reference TRBV7-9 and TRBJ2-5, is DTGVSQNPRHKITKRGQNVTFRCDPISEHNRLYWYRQTLGQGPEFLTYFQNEAQLEKSRLLSDRFSAERPKGSFSTLEIQRTEQGDSAMYLCTSSFSSVQETQYFGPGTRLLVL.

Only a few counts were recorded for this clonotype. J is TRBJ1-4 and V is TRBV12-3 or TRBV12-4, with D possibly matching TRBD1 (6 bases). Between the trimmed V and J ends, which lost 8 bases and 8 bases, there was a span of 15 bases. The length of the CDR3 is 13 residues. CDR3 in amino acids: CASRGGGWEKLFF. The CDR3 DNA sequence: TGTGCCAGCCGAGGAGGGGGTTGGGAAAAACTGTTTTTT.

CDR3 sequence (DNA): TGTGCCAGCAGTTCCCGGACTAGCGGGGGGGCGGTCACCGGGGAGCTGTTTTTT. Protein: CASSSRTSGGAVTGELFF. This chain joins TRBV6-1 and TRBJ2-2; 15 positions agree with TRBD2. The CDR3 spans 18 residues. Germline V gene sequence: CDR1 MNHNS, CDR2 SASEGT. V lost 5 bases and J lost 4; bases outside the gene matches: 8.

The chain links TRBV7-2 to TRBJ2-3; the D gene is possibly TRBD1 (5 bases). Trimming stripped 5 bases from V and 6 bases from J, with 18 bases between. CDR3 length: 15 residues. Per germline, CDR1 SGHTA and CDR2 FQGNSA. In nucleotides, the CDR3 is TGTGCCAGCAGCCCATTTTTGGGGCGAGGTGATACGCAGTATTTT. Protein: CASSPFLGRGDTQYF.

Only one count was recorded for this clonotype. V gene TRBV27 combines with J gene TRBJ2-1, with 8 bases fitting TRBD2. V shed 7 bases and J 7 bases; nucleotides not matched to a gene: 9. This CDR3 contains 14 residues. CDR1 and CDR2 from the germline V gene are MNHEY and SMNVEV (reference sequence). Written as DNA, the CDR3 is TGTGCCAGCAACACGGGACTAGTGGCGAATGAGCAGTTCTTC. It encodes CASNTGLVANEQFF.

This clonotype was seen repeatedly, ten times or more. This chain joins TRBV12-3 or TRBV12-4 and TRBJ1-4; TRBD1 matches at 9 bases. The CDR3 totals 14 residues. The junction had 3 bases not matched to a gene; V was cut back by 3 bases and J by 7 bases. CDR3 bases: TGTGCCAGCAGTTTTGGGACAGGGAGTGAAAAACTGTTTTTT. This sequence encodes CASSFGTGSEKLFF.

This clonotype was found many times. The chain couples TRBV28 to TRBJ2-7; tentative D call: TRBD2 (5 bases). Trimming pared 7 bases from V and 1 base from J, leaving 11 bases between. The CDR3 is 13 residues long. In germline, CDR1 is MDHEN, CDR2 SYDVKM. CDR3 coding DNA: TGTGCCAGCACCGAGGGATATTCCTACGAGCAGTACTTC. Translated: CASTEGYSYEQYF. Looking up the rest from reference TRBV28 and TRBJ2-7 gives the full variable domain: DVKVTQSSRYLVKRTGEKVFLECVQDMDHENMFWYRQDPGLGLRLIYFSYDVKMKEKGDIPEGYSVSREKKERFSLILESASTNQTSMYLCASTEGYSYEQYFGPGTRLTVT.

The V gene is TRBV5-1, the J gene TRBJ2-2; possibly TRBD2 for D (6 bases). Germline V gene data show CDR1 as SGHRS and CDR2 as YFSETQ. The CDR3 is made up of 15 amino acids. Deletions cut 0 bases from V and 4 bases from J, with 10 bases between. The CDR3 bases are TGCGCCAGCAGCTTGGTCGGGAGCGTCACCGGGGAGCTGTTTTTT. It yields the protein CASSLVGSVTGELFF.

This clonotype was seen only a few times. The V gene is TRBV4-1, the J gene TRBJ1-5; D is undetermined. Trimming cost V 3 bases and J 0 bases, with 18 bases left between them. Germline V gene sequence: CDR1 MGHRA, CDR2 YSYEKL. The CDR3 contains 18 residues. The CDR3 reads CASSQMIPYGVSNQPQHF. Here the CDR3 DNA reads TGCGCCAGCAGCCAGATGATCCCGTATGGGGTTAGCAATCAGCCCCAGCATTTT.

This clonotype was observed at least ten times. The rearrangement links TRBV15 to TRBJ2-3; D not certain. The CDR3 consists of 15 residues. With 0 bases removed from V and 2 bases from J, the gap between germline ends came to 9 bases. Germline values: CDR1 LNHNV, CDR2 YYDKDF (reference sequence). CDR3 loop: CATSRDRAATDTQYF. Written as DNA, the CDR3 is TGTGCCACCAGCAGAGATAGGGCAGCCACAGATACGCAGTATTTT.

The rearrangement joins TRBV19 to TRBJ1-2, with D uncertain. Germline V gives CDR1 LNHDA, CDR2 SQIVND (reference sequence). There are 16 residues in the CDR3. V shed 2 bases and J shed 4 bases, with 17 bases lying between them. CDR3 amino acids: CASSIIGQTNLYGYTF. The DNA of the CDR3 is TGTGCCAGTAGTATAATCGGGCAGACGAACCTCTATGGCTACACCTTC.

This clonotype was found many times. This chain links TRBV7-2 with TRBJ2-1, with 8 nucleotides matching TRBD1. J was trimmed by 4 bases and V by 5 bases; bases with no gene match: 7. Germline values: CDR1 SGHTA, CDR2 FQGNSA. The CDR3 runs to 15 residues. The CDR3 DNA reads as TGTGCCAGCAGCCTAGGACAGGGTTGGTACAATGAGCAGTTCTTC. Protein product: CASSLGQGWYNEQFF.

This clonotype was counted ten times or more. The rearrangement uses TRBV4-2 and TRBJ1-1; 9 bases align to TRBD1. The CDR3 loop spans 15 amino acids. Trimming took 1 base from V and 6 from J; bases not matched to a gene: 6. CDR1 LGHNA and CDR2 YNFKEQ come from the germline V gene. In DNA form, the CDR3 reads TGTGCCAGCAGCCAAGGGGGACAGGGCTCCCCTGAAGCTTTCTTT. This codes for CASSQGGQGSPEAFF.

Turning to this clonotype: Just one base apart from a much larger clone, this may be a read error. The chain recombines TRBV5-1 with TRBJ2-2; 7 positions agree with TRBD2. CDR1 and CDR2 from the germline V gene are SGHRS and YFSETQ. The CDR3 loop spans 15 amino acids. Trimming at V came to 4 bases and at J to 7 bases, leaving 10 bases not matched to a gene. The CDR3 coding sequence is TGCGCCAGCAGCCTGGACGGGGGGTCCCTCGGGGAGCTGTTTTTT. This sequence encodes CASSLDGGSLGELFF.

This clonotype occurred a few times. The chain couples TRBV20-1 to TRBJ1-2; D may be TRBD1 (6 bases). This CDR3 contains 13 residues. Germline values: CDR1 DFQATT, CDR2 SNEGSKA (reference sequence). V shed 5 bases and J shed 7 bases, with 17 bases lying between them. The CDR3 DNA is TGCAGTGCTGCCAATTCAGGGGATGGTGGCTACACCTTC. It encodes CSAANSGDGGYTF.

This chain connects TRBV12-3 or TRBV12-4 to TRBJ1-3, with no clear D. This CDR3 is built from 12 residues. V lost 3 bases and J lost 8, with 8 bases in between. As DNA, the CDR3 is TGTGCCAGCAGTTTGGACGGGGACACCATATATTTT. Translated, it gives CASSLDGDTIYF.

The V and J genes are TRBV7-3 and TRBJ2-1; 14 nucleotides align to TRBD2. Germline CDR1 is SGHTA and CDR2 is FQGTGA. J was trimmed by 10 bases and V by 6 bases; bases with no gene match: 8. This CDR3 contains 15 residues. The CDR3 DNA reads TGTGCCAGCAGTCGACTAGCGGGAGGGGTACGGGAGCAGTTCTTC. Its protein product is CASSRLAGGVREQFF.

V and J are TRBV28 and TRBJ2-3; perhaps TRBD1 as D (7 bases). Germline CDR1 MDHEN, CDR2 SYDVKM. V lost 4 bases, J lost 7 bases, and 15 bases lay in between. This CDR3 is 14 amino acids long. CDR3 amino acids: CASSSKSGGYTQYF. The CDR3 DNA reads as TGTGCCAGCAGTTCCAAATCAGGGGGGTATACGCAGTATTTT.

The chain recombines TRBV29-1 with TRBJ1-4; 7 positions agree with TRBD1. CDR1 is SQVTM and CDR2 is ANQGSEA in the germline V gene. The CDR3 covers 13 residues. Trimming cost V 6 bases and J 6 bases; bases outside gene matches: 7. The CDR3 nucleotides are TGCAGCGTCCAGGGGGACCGGGATGAAAAACTGTTTTTT. Its protein product is CSVQGDRDEKLFF.

The chain carries TRBV15 and TRBJ2-6; 9 positions agree with TRBD1. Germline values: CDR1 LNHNV, CDR2 YYDKDF (reference sequence). The CDR3 is 17 residues long. Trimming removed 0 bases from V and 4 bases from J; junction bases left unmatched: 4. In DNA, the CDR3 is TGTGCCACCAGCAGAGATGGGACAGGGCGAGGGGCCAACGTCCTGACTTTC. Its protein is CATSRDGTGRGANVLTF.

This chain connects TRBV27 to TRBJ2-7; possible D gene TRBD2, 6 bases. This CDR3 is 15 amino acids long. In germline, CDR1 is MNHEY, CDR2 SMNVEV (reference sequence). Trimming cost V 2 bases and J 2 bases, with 13 bases left between them. The CDR3 DNA sequence: TGTGCCAGCAGTTTAGAGACCCCGGGGGCCTACGAGCAGTACTTC. Amino acids: CASSLETPGAYEQYF.

The V gene is TRBV6-6, the J gene TRBJ1-2; no clear D gene. Germline values: CDR1 MNHNY, CDR2 SVGAGI (reference sequence). V was trimmed by 6 bases and J by 6 bases, leaving 14 bases between them. The CDR3 contains 13 residues. The CDR3 nucleotides are TGTGCCAGCAGCCCCGGGAGAGGCAATGGCTACACCTTC. Amino acid sequence: CASSPGRGNGYTF.

This clonotype was detected a few times. The J gene is TRBJ1-1, the V gene TRBV5-1; maybe TRBD1 (6 bases). The V and J ends lost 4 bases and 7 bases respectively, with 8 bases between them. Germline CDR1 reads SGHRS; CDR2 reads YFSETQ. This CDR3 has 11 residues. The CDR3 loop is CASSIQGEAFF. For the CDR3, the DNA is TGCGCCAGCAGCATACAGGGTGAAGCTTTCTTT.

This sequence joins TRBV28 and TRBJ1-2; D unresolved. Germline V lookup: CDR1 MDHEN, CDR2 SYDVKM. V shed 4 bases and J shed 6 bases, with 24 bases lying between them. This CDR3 spans 17 amino acids. The CDR3 DNA reads as TGTGCCAGCAGTTCTTATTCATCCCGGACCGCTATCGATGGCTACACCTTC. This encodes CASSSYSSRTAIDGYTF.